One TCR beta chain is described in this entry. Its target is unknown. These data are taken from a study of vaccination effects on CD4 cells after COVID-19. Overall study context: The cohort was immunized with two doses of either the BNT162b2 or mRNA-1273 vaccine.

The ViraFEST assay expanded antigen-specific CD4+ T cells with viral peptide pools before sequencing. On day 10 of culture, CD4+ T cells were separated out. Convalescent patients had PCR-confirmed SARS-CoV-2 infection between March and December 2020. Half-medium exchanges with IL-2 medium took place on days 3 and 7. Sequenced by immunoSEQ multiplex PCR; TCRdb stores in-frame clones only, minus some. The data contain approximately 20,000 clones, around 74% of them seen just once; the ten biggest clones take up approximately 17%. The receptor was derived from a human donor who had a prior SARS-CoV-2 infection. The material was CD4+ T cells from PBMCs cultured with SARS-CoV-2 spike peptides, obtained before COVID-19 vaccination.

The CDR3 is CASSQINILAFGTQYF. In nucleotides, the CDR3 is TGCGCCAGCAGCCAGATAAACATACTAGCGTTCGGTACCCAGTACTTC. The chain uses TRBV4-1 and TRBJ2-5; 7 bases are a match to TRBD2. Germline V gene data show CDR1 as MGHRA and CDR2 as YSYEKL. The V segment lost 3 bases and the J segment 8 bases; nucleotides outside the gene matches: 15. The CDR3 extends over 16 amino acids.